This T cell receptor (beta chain) was sequenced in a study of blood T cell repertoires in COVID-19. Study as a whole: The United States, Italy and Spain were the sources of the acute and convalescent COVID-19 samples. The analysed material was cDNA or gDNA that came from T cells, B-cell-depleted T cells, or PBMCs.

The CDR3 consists of 13 residues. V was trimmed by 5 bases and J by 7 bases, leaving 14 bases between them. Under the authors' procedure: Using reference gene primer amplification, nucleated cell counts were estimated. Using immunoSEQ multiplex PCR, the repertoire was profiled, and TCRdb retains in-frame clones only, with some absent. V and J calls and clone size are those listed in that table; D and trimming were worked out from the DNA. The sample lists about 120,000 clones, 80% to 90% occurring once. The chain has TRBV12-3 or TRBV12-4 and TRBJ1-1; perhaps TRBD1 as D (5 bases). This TCR was recovered from a man between 70 and 80 years old with active or convalescent COVID-19. The material sequenced was peripheral blood. The DNA for the CDR3 is TGTGCCAGCAGTCGCACCTCAGGACATGAAGCTTTCTTT. This sequence encodes CASSRTSGHEAFF.